The present TCR beta chain was sequenced within a study of shared clonotypes between healthy human individuals. Clones were read by immunoSEQ multiplex PCR, and TCRdb kept only the in-frame ones, dropping some. The data hold about 1,800,000 clones, with over 85% observed a single time. The CDR3 length is 13 residues. V was shortened by 5 bases and J by 0 bases, with 7 bases between the two germline ends. Germline V gives CDR1 LNHDA, CDR2 SQIVND (reference sequence). Terminally differentiated effector memory CD45RA+ cells were left out of the naive CD8 fraction, which was CD45RO-negative and positively selected for CCR7.

The V gene is TRBV19, the J gene TRBJ1-2, with unresolved D. The source is a man between 18 and 35 years old in good health. The sample was naive CD8+ T cells sorted from blood. The CDR3 spells CASSHGTNYGYTF. Here the CDR3 DNA reads TGTGCCAGTAGTCACGGGACTAACTATGGCTACACCTTC.